The 19 T cell receptor beta chains listed next were all sequenced from one sample in a study of OX40 agonist ivuxolimab in advanced cancers. Sequenced by immunoSEQ multiplex PCR; TCRdb stores in-frame clones only, minus some. This table has about 59,000 clones, 75% to 85% appearing once. The sequencing used CD4+ or CD8+ T cells sorted from blood, collected in a trial of the OX40 agonist ivuxolimab. All receptors derive from an adult with an advanced solid tumor such as melanoma, head and neck, liver or kidney cancer.

The V call is TRBV9, the J call TRBJ2-2; no clear D. The CDR3 runs to 12 residues. Germline lookup yields CDR1 SGDLS and CDR2 YYNGEE. Trimming took off 4 bases at V and 6 bases at J, with 7 bases between the two ends. The CDR3 loop reads CASSPVPGELFF. The CDR3 DNA sequence: TGTGCCAGCAGCCCCGTGCCCGGGGAGCTGTTTTTT.

The J gene is TRBJ2-1, the V gene TRBV18; 9 bases are shared with TRBD2. Germline V lookup: CDR1 KGHSH, CDR2 LQKENI. The CDR3 length is 14 residues. The V gene end was trimmed by 4 bases and the J gene end by 4 bases; junction bases not matched to a gene: 2. Here the CDR3 DNA reads TGTGCCAGCTCACTTAGCGGGGGATACAATGAGCAGTTCTTC. It yields the protein CASSLSGGYNEQFF.

The rearrangement links TRBV30 to TRBJ2-1, with TRBD2 matching over 8 bases. The CDR3 loop spans 12 amino acids. Germline V gene sequence: CDR1 GTSNPN, CDR2 SVGIG (reference sequence). The chain's CDR3 is CVTAGGPNEQFF. CDR3 in DNA: TGTGTAACGGCGGGAGGACCTAATGAGCAGTTCTTC.

The chain uses TRBV7-8 and TRBJ2-1, with TRBD2 identical over 9 bases. Germline values: CDR1 SGHVS, CDR2 FQNEAQ. The J segment lost 3 bases and the V segment lost 7 bases, leaving 4 bases of the junction unmatched. CDR3 length: 14 residues. CDR3 nucleotide sequence: TGTGCCAGCACCGGGACTAGCTACTACAATGAGCAGTTCTTC. Its translation: CASTGTSYYNEQFF. Using reference TRBV7-8 and TRBJ2-1 for the parts outside the CDR3, the full variable domain is GAGVSQSPRYKVAKRGQDVALRCDPISGHVSLFWYQQALGQGPEFLTYFQNEAQLDKSGLPSDRFFAERPEGSVSTLKIQRTQQEDSAVYLCASTGTSYYNEQFFGPGTRLTVL.

The rearrangement uses TRBV11-3 and TRBJ2-7; D uncertain. This CDR3 has 13 residues. Trimming removed 1 base from V and 0 bases from J, with 4 bases in between. Germline V gene lookup returns CDR1 SGHNT and CDR2 YENEEA. The CDR3 protein is CASSLGSSYEQYF. CDR3 bases: TGTGCCAGCAGCTTAGGGAGCTCCTACGAGCAGTACTTC.

J is TRBJ2-3 and V is TRBV9, with 7 positions matching TRBD1. J gave up 0 bases and V 4 bases, and 2 bases lay outside the gene matches. This CDR3 has 14 residues. Germline values: CDR1 SGDLS, CDR2 YYNGEE. In DNA form, the CDR3 reads TGTGCCAGCAGCTCCAGGGGGAGCACAGATACGCAGTATTTT. Its translation: CASSSRGSTDTQYF.

The chain links TRBV5-6 to TRBJ2-1; D is uncertain. Germline V gives CDR1 SGHDT, CDR2 YYEEEE. The V gene lost 2 bases and the J gene lost 2 bases, with 11 bases spanning the gap. The CDR3 covers 15 residues. CDR3 in amino acids: CASSFGRPTYNEQFF. CDR3 in DNA: TGTGCCAGCAGCTTTGGCAGGCCCACCTACAATGAGCAGTTCTTC.

V gene TRBV27 combines with J gene TRBJ2-4; no reliable D call. The germline gives CDR1 MNHEY, CDR2 SMNVEV (reference sequence). This CDR3 comprises 16 residues. Trimming took off 1 base at V and 5 bases at J, with 15 bases between the two ends. The CDR3 DNA is TGTGCCAGCAGTTTATTGGGCAGCAGAGGCCAAAACATTCAGTACTTC. It yields the protein CASSLLGSRGQNIQYF.

The DNA for the CDR3 is TGCGCCAGCAGCTTCAGCGGGGGGAGCACAGATACGCAGTATTTT. Translating it yields CASSFSGGSTDTQYF. The V and J genes are TRBV5-1 and TRBJ2-3; TRBD2 matches at 9 bases. V was clipped by 2 bases and J by 0 bases; unmatched bases: 1. CDR1 and CDR2 from the germline V gene are SGHRS and YFSETQ. The CDR3 is 15 residues long.

V usage is TRBV9 and J usage is TRBJ1-4; perhaps TRBD1 as D (6 bases). The length of the CDR3 is 13 residues. Germline loops: CDR1 SGDLS, CDR2 YYNGEE. V was clipped by 3 bases and J by 8 bases, with 11 bases between them. The CDR3 nucleotides are TGTGCCAGCAGCGCAGGGGCCGGGGAAAAACTGTTTTTT. Translation: CASSAGAGEKLFF.

J is TRBJ1-3 and V is TRBV7-2; D ambiguous. Germline V CDR1 and CDR2: SGHTA, FQGNSA. V was trimmed by 2 bases and J by 4 bases, leaving 6 bases between them. This CDR3 is 13 amino acids long. The CDR3 sequence: CASSLFEGNTIYF. The CDR3 nucleotides read TGTGCCAGCAGCTTATTTGAGGGAAACACCATATATTTT.

Here the CDR3 reads CASRDGTSGSLSEQYF. In nucleotides, the CDR3 is TGTGCCAGCAGAGACGGGACTAGCGGGAGTCTTAGCGAGCAGTACTTC. V and J are TRBV27 and TRBJ2-7, with TRBD2 identical over 14 bases. J lost 6 bases, V lost 6 bases, and 10 bases had no gene match. The V gene's germline CDR1 is MNHEY and CDR2 SMNVEV (reference sequence). This CDR3 comprises 16 residues.

The genes are TRBV10-3 and TRBJ1-1, with D perhaps matching TRBD1 (5 bases). Germline V CDR1 and CDR2: ENHRY, SYGVKD. This CDR3 is 14 amino acids long. V lost 4 bases and J 4 bases, leaving 13 bases between the germline ends. CDR3 DNA: TGTGCCATCAGTGTGAGCAGGGTGGCCACTGAAGCTTTCTTT. Amino acids: CAISVSRVATEAFF.

V gene TRBV6-1 combines with J gene TRBJ2-5, with no clear D. Looked up from germline, CDR1 is MNHNS and CDR2 is SASEGT. This CDR3 is 10 amino acids long. V was clipped by 4 bases and J by 8 bases, with 5 bases between them. The chain's CDR3 is CASSVVTQYF. In DNA form, the CDR3 reads TGTGCCAGCAGTGTCGTAACCCAGTACTTC.

The CDR3 loop is CASSLGIQETQYF. The CDR3 DNA reads TGTGCCAGCAGCTTAGGTATTCAAGAGACCCAGTACTTC. The chain couples TRBV7-8 to TRBJ2-5; D remains unclear. The CDR3 is 13 amino acids. Germline lookup yields CDR1 SGHVS and CDR2 FQNEAQ. Trimming stripped 1 base from V and 2 bases from J, with 5 bases between.

This rearrangement joins TRBV20-1 to TRBJ1-2, with unresolved D. Germline values: CDR1 DFQATT, CDR2 SNEGSKA (reference sequence). Trimming removed 3 bases at V and 8 bases at J, with 10 bases between. The CDR3 has 11 residues. The CDR3 spells CSASIDGGYTF. CDR3 sequence (DNA): TGCAGTGCTAGCATAGACGGGGGCTACACCTTC.

The rearrangement links TRBV6-6 to TRBJ1-1; D unclear. Germline V lookup: CDR1 MNHNY, CDR2 SVGAGI (reference sequence). This CDR3 spans 13 amino acids. Trimming took 6 bases from V and 0 from J, leaving 8 bases between them. The DNA for the CDR3 is TGTGCCAGCAGGGTAGTCCTGAACACTGAAGCTTTCTTT. Protein: CASRVVLNTEAFF.

As regards this clone: A read error may produce the germline difference seen at one junction end. The chain employs TRBV20-1 and TRBJ1-1; D gene uncertain. The CDR3 contains 9 residues. Germline lookup yields CDR1 DFQATT and CDR2 SNEGSKA (reference sequence). The CDR3 spells CSGSAPRGF. CDR3 nucleotide sequence: TGCAGTGGGTCGGCCCCTCGGGGCTTT.

This chain uses TRBV20-1 with TRBJ2-4; a possible D gene is TRBD2 (5 bases). The CDR3 length is 11 residues. V lost 3 bases and J 6 bases, leaving 6 bases between the germline ends. Germline V gene lookup returns CDR1 DFQATT and CDR2 SNEGSKA (reference sequence). The CDR3 region is CSASEGNIQYF. CDR3 coding DNA: TGCAGTGCTAGTGAGGGAAACATTCAGTACTTC.